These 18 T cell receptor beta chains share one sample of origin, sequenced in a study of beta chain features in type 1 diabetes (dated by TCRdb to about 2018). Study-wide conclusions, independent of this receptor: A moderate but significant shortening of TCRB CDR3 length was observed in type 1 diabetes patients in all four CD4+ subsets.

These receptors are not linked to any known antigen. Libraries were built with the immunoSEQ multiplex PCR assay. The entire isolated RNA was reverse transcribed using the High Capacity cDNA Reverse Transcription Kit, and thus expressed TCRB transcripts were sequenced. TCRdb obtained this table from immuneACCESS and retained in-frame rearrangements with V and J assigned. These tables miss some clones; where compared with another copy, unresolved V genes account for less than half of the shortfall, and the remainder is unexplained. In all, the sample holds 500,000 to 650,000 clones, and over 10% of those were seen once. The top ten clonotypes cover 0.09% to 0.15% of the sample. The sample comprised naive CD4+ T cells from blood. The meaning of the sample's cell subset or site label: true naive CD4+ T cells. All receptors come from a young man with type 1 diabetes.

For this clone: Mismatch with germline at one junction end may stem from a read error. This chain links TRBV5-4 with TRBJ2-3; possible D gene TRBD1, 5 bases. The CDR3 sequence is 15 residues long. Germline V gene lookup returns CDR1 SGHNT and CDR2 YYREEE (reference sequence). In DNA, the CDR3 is TGTGCCGGCAGCCAACTGGACAAAAACACAGATACGCAGTATTTT. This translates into CAGSQLDKNTDTQYF.

The DNA of the CDR3 is TGTGCCACCGGATCGGGGGCTGGGTACCAAGAGACCCAGTACTTC. Translating it yields CATGSGAGYQETQYF. The chain carries TRBV19 and TRBJ2-5, with D perhaps given as TRBD1 or TRBD2 (6 bases each). V shed 10 bases and J shed 0 bases, with 18 bases lying between them. The CDR3 runs to 15 residues. The germline V gene encodes CDR1 LNHDA and CDR2 SQIVND (reference sequence).

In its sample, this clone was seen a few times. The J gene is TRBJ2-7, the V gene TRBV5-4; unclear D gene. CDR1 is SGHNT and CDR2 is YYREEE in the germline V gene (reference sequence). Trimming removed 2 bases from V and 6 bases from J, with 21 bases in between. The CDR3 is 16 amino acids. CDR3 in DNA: TGTGCCAGCAGCTTACAAAACCGGGCCTCAGCTGGCGAGCAGTACTTC. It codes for CASSLQNRASAGEQYF.

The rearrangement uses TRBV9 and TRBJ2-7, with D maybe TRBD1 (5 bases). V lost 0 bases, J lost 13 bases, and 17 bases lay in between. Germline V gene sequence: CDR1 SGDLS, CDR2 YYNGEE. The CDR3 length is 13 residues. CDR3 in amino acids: CASSVAVTEMLYF. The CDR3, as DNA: TGTGCCAGCAGCGTAGCGGTGACAGAAATGTTATACTTC.

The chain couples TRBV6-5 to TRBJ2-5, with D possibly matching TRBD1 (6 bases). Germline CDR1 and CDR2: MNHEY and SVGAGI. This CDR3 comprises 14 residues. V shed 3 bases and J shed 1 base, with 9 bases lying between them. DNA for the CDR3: TGTGCCAGCAGTTATCGGGACACCCAAGAGACCCAGTACTTC. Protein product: CASSYRDTQETQYF.

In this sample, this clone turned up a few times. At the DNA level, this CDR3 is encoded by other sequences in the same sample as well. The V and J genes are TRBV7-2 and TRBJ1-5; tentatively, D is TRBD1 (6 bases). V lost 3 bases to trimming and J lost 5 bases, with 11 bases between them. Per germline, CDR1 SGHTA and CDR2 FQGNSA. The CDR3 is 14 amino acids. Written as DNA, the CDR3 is TGTGCCAGCAGCTTGGTGGGGGGCGATCAGCCCCAGCATTTT. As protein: CASSLVGGDQPQHF.

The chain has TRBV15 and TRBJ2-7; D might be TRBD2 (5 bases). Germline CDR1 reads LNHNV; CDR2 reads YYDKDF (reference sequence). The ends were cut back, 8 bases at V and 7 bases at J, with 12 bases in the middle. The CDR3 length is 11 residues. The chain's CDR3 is CATGRGEEQYF. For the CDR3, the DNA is TGTGCCACCGGCCGGGGTGAAGAGCAGTACTTC.

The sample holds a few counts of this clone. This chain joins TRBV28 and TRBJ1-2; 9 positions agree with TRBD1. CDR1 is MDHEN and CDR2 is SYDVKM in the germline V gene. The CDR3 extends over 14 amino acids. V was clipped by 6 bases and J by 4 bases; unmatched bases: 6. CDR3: CASRTGQGTYGYTF. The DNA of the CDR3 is TGTGCCAGCAGAACGGGACAGGGAACCTATGGCTACACCTTC.

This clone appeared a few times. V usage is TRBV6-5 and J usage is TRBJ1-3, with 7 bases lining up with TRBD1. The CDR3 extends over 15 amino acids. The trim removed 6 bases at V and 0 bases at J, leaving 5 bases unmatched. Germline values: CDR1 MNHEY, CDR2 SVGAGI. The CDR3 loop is CASRQTGDSGNTIYF. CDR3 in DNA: TGTGCCAGCAGGCAAACAGGGGACTCTGGAAACACCATATATTTT.

The CDR3: CASRPRATNEKLFF. The CDR3 bases are TGTGCCAGTCGGCCACGCGCAACTAATGAAAAACTGTTTTTT. The V gene is TRBV19, the J gene TRBJ1-4; D call uncertain. The CDR3 is 14 amino acids. Germline lookup yields CDR1 LNHDA and CDR2 SQIVND (reference sequence). V dropped 8 bases and J dropped 0 bases, with 10 bases sitting between them.

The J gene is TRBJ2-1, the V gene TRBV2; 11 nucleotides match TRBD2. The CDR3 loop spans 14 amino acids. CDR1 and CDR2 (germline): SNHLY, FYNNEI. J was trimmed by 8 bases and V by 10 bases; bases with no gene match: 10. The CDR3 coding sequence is TGTGCCATCGTACTAGCGGGGGTACGGTATGAGCAGTTCTTC. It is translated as CAIVLAGVRYEQFF.

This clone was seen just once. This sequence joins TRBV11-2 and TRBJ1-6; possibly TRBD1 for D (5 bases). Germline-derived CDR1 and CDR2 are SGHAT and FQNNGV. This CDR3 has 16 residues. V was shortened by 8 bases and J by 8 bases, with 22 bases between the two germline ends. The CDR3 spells CASSTRRRGSDSPLHF. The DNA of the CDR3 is TGTGCCAGCTCAACCCGCCGGAGGGGATCTGATTCACCCCTCCACTTT.

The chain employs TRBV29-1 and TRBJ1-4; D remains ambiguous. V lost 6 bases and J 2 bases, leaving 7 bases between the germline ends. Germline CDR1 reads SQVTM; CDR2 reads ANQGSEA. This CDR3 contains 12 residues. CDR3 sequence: CSVGITNEKLFF. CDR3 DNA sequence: TGCAGCGTAGGGATCACTAATGAAAAACTGTTTTTT.

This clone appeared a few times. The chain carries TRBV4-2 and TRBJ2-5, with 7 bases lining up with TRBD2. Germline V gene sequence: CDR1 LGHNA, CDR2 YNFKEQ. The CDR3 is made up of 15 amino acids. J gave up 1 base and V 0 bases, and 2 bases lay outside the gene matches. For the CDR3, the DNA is TGTGCCAGCAGCCAAGAGCGCGGGGGCCAAGAGACCCAGTACTTC. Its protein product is CASSQERGGQETQYF.

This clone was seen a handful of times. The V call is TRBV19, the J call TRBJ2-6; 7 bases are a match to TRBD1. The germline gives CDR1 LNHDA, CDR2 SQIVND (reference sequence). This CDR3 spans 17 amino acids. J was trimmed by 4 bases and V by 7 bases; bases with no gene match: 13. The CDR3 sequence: CASTKGGQPRGANVLTF. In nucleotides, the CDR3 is TGTGCCAGTACCAAAGGGGGACAGCCGAGAGGGGCCAACGTCCTGACTTTC. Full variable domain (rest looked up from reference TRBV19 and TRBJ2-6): DGGITQSPKYLFRKEGQNVTLSCEQNLNHDAMYWYRQDPGQGLRLIYYSQIVNDFQKGDIAEGYSVSREKKESFPLTVTSAQKNPTAFYLCASTKGGQPRGANVLTFGAGSRLTVL.

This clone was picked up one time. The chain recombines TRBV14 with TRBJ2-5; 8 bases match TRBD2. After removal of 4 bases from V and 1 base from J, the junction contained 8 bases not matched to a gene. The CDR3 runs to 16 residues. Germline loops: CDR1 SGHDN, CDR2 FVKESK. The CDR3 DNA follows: TGTGCCAGCAGCCCCTGGATAGCGGGGTCCCAAGAGACCCAGTACTTC. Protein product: CASSPWIAGSQETQYF. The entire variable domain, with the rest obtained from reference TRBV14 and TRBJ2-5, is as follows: EAGVTQFPSHSVIEKGQTVTLRCDPISGHDNLYWYRRVMGKEIKFLLHFVKESKQDESGMPNNRFLAERTGGTYSTLKVQPAELEDSGVYFCASSPWIAGSQETQYFGPGTRLLVL.

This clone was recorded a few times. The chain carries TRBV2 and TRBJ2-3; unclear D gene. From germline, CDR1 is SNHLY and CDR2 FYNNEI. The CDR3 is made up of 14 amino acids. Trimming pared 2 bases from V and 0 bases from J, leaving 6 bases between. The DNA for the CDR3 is TGTGCCAGCAGTGAAAGGTCCAGCACAGATACGCAGTATTTT. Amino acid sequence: CASSERSSTDTQYF.

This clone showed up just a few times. Written as DNA, the CDR3 is TGTGCCAGCAGCGCTAAACAGGCTGGGGCCAACGTCCTGACTTTC. Encoded protein: CASSAKQAGANVLTF. The chain employs TRBV6-1 and TRBJ2-6, with a possible D match to TRBD1 (5 bases). The CDR3 loop spans 15 amino acids. The germline CDR1 and CDR2 sequences are MNHNS and SASEGT. Trimming pared 6 bases from V and 2 bases from J, leaving 11 bases between.